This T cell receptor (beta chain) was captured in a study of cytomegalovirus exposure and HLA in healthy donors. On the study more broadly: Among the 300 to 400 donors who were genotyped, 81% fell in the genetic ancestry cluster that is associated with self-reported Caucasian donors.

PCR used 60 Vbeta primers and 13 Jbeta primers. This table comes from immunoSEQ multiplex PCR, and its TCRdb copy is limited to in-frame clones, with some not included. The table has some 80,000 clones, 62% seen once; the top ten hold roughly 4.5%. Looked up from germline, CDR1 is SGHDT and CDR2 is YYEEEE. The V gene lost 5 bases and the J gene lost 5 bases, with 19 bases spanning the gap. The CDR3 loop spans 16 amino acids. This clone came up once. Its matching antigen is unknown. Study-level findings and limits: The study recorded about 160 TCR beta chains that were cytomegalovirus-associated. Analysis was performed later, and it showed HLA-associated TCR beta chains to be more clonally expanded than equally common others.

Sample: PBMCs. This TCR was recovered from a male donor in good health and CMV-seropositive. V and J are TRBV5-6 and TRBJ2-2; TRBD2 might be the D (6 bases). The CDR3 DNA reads TGTGCCAGCAGGGATTTCACGGGGACTCCGACCGGGGAGCTGTTTTTT. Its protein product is CASRDFTGTPTGELFF. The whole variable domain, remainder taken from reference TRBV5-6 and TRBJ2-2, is DAGVTQSPTHLIKTRGQQVTLRCSPKSGHDTVSWYQQALGQGPQFIFQYYEEEERQRGNFPDRFSGHQFPNYSSELNVNALLLGDSALYLCASRDFTGTPTGELFFGEGSRLTVL.